This TCR beta chain was sequenced for a study of T cell responses to AZD1222 COVID-19 vaccine. Findings of the study overall: AZD1222 recipients seropositive at baseline numbered only six or seven. In all cases, repertoires were sampled only after the peak T cell response.

V dropped 10 bases and J dropped 3 bases, with 16 bases sitting between them. The CDR3 contains 14 residues. Germline CDR1 SNHLY, CDR2 FYNNEI. Here immunoSEQ multiplex PCR was the method, and the copy in TCRdb shows in-frame clones only, minus some. The table lists 110,000 to 150,000 clones, around 90% of them singletons, with roughly 3.8% in the top ten. This clone was detected only once. Antigen: not known. This chain links TRBV2 with TRBJ1-5; TRBD1 is a possible D gene (5 bases). This receptor was identified in an adult in good health. The sample consisted of peripheral blood, taken on day 0 of AZD1222 vaccination. Written as DNA, the CDR3 is TGTGCCACTAAACCCGACAGTTCCAATCAGCCCCAGCATTTT. Its translation: CATKPDSSNQPQHF.